The entry that follows covers one T cell receptor (beta chain) sequence. This clone was counted between two and nine times. The antigen it binds to is not known. There are no base qualities to consult, and no much larger clone falls within one base. The sample comes from a study of neoadjuvant anti-PD-1 for oral cavity cancer (dated by TCRdb to about 2021). Background on the whole study: Before undergoing curative-intent surgical resection, most patients got three to four biweekly nivolumab doses at 3 mg/kg. Under RECIST 1.1, a patient counted as a responder if showing complete response, partial response or stable disease, and as a non-responder if showing progression. Patients who did not progress were given a fourth nivolumab dose at about day 43 and had definitive surgical resection on days 50-56. There were roughly 11 patients in the parent correlative cohort, and the response rate was 30% to 35%. Overall results and qualifications from the work: Greater tumor shrinkage was correlated with larger post-treatment sizes of preexisting intratumoral clones, suggesting that expansion of preexisting clones contributed to response. Only three patients per response group were included in the TCR analyses, and the authors called for validation in larger cohorts. Higher pretreatment blood Treg/Th17 ratios correlated with both higher pretreatment blood TCRbeta clonality and lower post-treatment tumor TCRbeta clonality.

This sample's time point label indicates: after neoadjuvant nivolumab, at surgical resection. Patients were newly diagnosed with stage II-IVA oral cavity squamous cell carcinoma and had received no prior systemic or radiation treatment. The cohort was made up of patients with locally advanced, HPV-negative oral cavity squamous cell carcinoma. The samples were obtained from a longitudinal correlative study of a single-arm phase II trial testing neoadjuvant nivolumab in oral cavity squamous cell carcinoma. Subject-matched pre- and post-treatment PBMCs and tumors from three responders and three non-responders underwent genomic DNA-based TCRbeta sequencing. The Maxwell RSC DNA from Tissue kit was used to isolate genomic DNA from tumor tissue. Survey sequencing of tumors used two replicates per sample, and the tumor libraries mostly started from 4.5 to 5.5 ug of input genomic DNA. The immunoSEQ hsTCRbeta kit was used to prepare TCRbeta libraries according to the manufacturer's instructions. Sequencing of the completed libraries took place using an Illumina NovaSeq 6000 S4 flow cell after they had been pooled to roughly 3.2 nM. In the source study's methods: The immunoSEQ Analyzer was used for raw data preprocessing and quality control. The analysis was restricted to productive rearrangements, with each unique CDR3 amino acid sequence defining a clonotype. Repertoire clonality was estimated as the Gini-Simpson index, computed with the R package tcR. Gini indices were compared with Student's t test, and associations with tumor size change were assessed by Pearson correlation. The clones in this table, taken by TCRdb from immuneACCESS, are in-frame only. Not every clone is retained; where verified, under half of the shortfall comes from an unresolved V gene, and the cause of the rest is unknown. That table gives V, J and clone size, and the DNA gave D and trimming. The sample contains about 37,000 clones, roughly two fifths of them found a single time. The leading ten clones occupy roughly 16% of the sample.

The TCR originated in a person aged 35 to 85 with oral cavity squamous cell carcinoma. Sequencing was performed on tumor tissue, taken after nivolumab (anti-PD-1) treatment.

The DNA sequence follows: TGTGCCAGCAGAGGACGGCGGGCTAGCGGCGAGCAGTTCTTC. It translates as CASRGRRASGEQFF. The chain is made from TRBV6-4 and TRBJ2-1, and 7 junctional nucleotides match TRBD2. The CDR3 measures 14 amino acids from cysteine to phenylalanine. Only CDR3 DNA remains: 42 bases, in frame from the first base. The germline V gene sets CDR1 to MRHNA and CDR2 to SNTAGT. V has 6 bases trimmed and J has 10 bases trimmed; junction bases matching no gene number 12.